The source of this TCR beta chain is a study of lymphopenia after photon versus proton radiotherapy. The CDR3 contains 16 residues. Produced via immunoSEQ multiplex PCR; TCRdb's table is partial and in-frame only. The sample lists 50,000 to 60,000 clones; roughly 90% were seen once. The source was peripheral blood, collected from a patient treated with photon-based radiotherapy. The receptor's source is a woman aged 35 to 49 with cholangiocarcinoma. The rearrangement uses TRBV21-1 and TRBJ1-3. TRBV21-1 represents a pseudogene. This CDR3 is CASSLPPGWSGNTIYF. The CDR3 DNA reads TGTGCCAGCAGCTTGCCCCCGGGTTGGTCTGGAAACACCATATATTTT.